The present entry profiles one TCR beta chain with its context. Its antigen is currently unknown. The source of the sample is a study of CD8 T cells in ankylosing spondylitis. The study, taken as a whole, reports: Ankylosing spondylitis blood seemed to carry a telltale TCR beta motif made of several highly homologous variants.

V was clipped by 0 bases and J by 5 bases, with 13 bases between them. CDR3 length: 15 residues. Germline lookup yields CDR1 MGHRA and CDR2 YSYEKL. TCRdb re-derived calls from the 5' RACE reads in MiXCR, one entry per CDR3 protein. The table records over 400,000 distinct CDR3 sequences, 26% of them present only once. The origin of this receptor is a male donor with ankylosing spondylitis. J is TRBJ2-5 and V is TRBV4-1, with D perhaps matching TRBD1 (5 bases). Sequencing input: blood, either unsorted or a sorted T cell fraction (not recorded which). The CDR3 region has the DNA TGCGCCAGCAGCCAAGATGCAGGGTTCACGGAGACCCAGTACTTC. Its protein product is CASSQDAGFTETQYF.